This entry lists 15 T cell receptor beta chains sequenced from one sample in a study of CD8 T cells in ankylosing spondylitis. TCRdb reprocessed the 5' RACE reads via MiXCR and lists one record per CDR3 protein. The data show 150,000 to 200,000 distinct CDR3 sequences, 9.5% to 10% seen once. What was sequenced was blood, either unsorted or a sorted T cell fraction (not recorded which). These receptors all come from a female donor with ankylosing spondylitis or in good health (not recorded which).

The chain employs TRBV24-1 and TRBJ2-7, with D unresolved. Germline V gene lookup returns CDR1 KGHDR and CDR2 SFDVKD. The CDR3 is made up of 14 amino acids. Trimming took off 6 bases at V and 5 bases at J, with 16 bases between the two ends. CDR3 in amino acids: CATSQVADPHEQYF. In DNA form, the CDR3 reads TGTGCCACCAGTCAGGTAGCAGACCCCCACGAGCAGTACTTC.

This clonotype was detected ten times or more. The chain uses TRBV6-1 and TRBJ2-1; D may be TRBD1 (6 bases). There are 15 residues in the CDR3. Germline loops: CDR1 MNHNS, CDR2 SASEGT. V was cut by 6 bases and J by 0 bases, with 12 bases left in between. In DNA, the CDR3 is TGTGCCAGCAGCTCTGACAGGAGCTCCTACAATGAGCAGTTCTTC. It is translated as CASSSDRSSYNEQFF.

This clonotype was seen only a few times. V gene TRBV4-1 combines with J gene TRBJ2-1, with D maybe TRBD2 (6 bases). This CDR3 spans 12 amino acids. Germline CDR1 MGHRA, CDR2 YSYEKL. V was pared by 6 bases and J by 5 bases, with 8 bases between. CDR3 sequence (DNA): TGCGCCAGCAGAGGAGGGGACAATGAGCAGTTCTTC. It translates to CASRGGDNEQFF.

This clonotype was counted a few times. This chain connects TRBV5-1 to TRBJ2-7; 12 bases are a match to TRBD2. V was pared by 0 bases and J by 4 bases, with 2 bases of the junction left unmatched. Germline CDR1 is SGHRS and CDR2 is YFSETQ. The CDR3 is 15 residues long. CDR3 DNA: TGCGCCAGCAGCTTGGACGGGACTAGCGGGTACGAGCAGTACTTC. Protein sequence: CASSLDGTSGYEQYF.

This clonotype was recorded many times. The chain has TRBV11-2 and TRBJ1-4; 8 bases match TRBD1. The junction had 4 bases not matched to a gene; V was cut back by 2 bases and J by 5 bases. Germline V gene sequence: CDR1 SGHAT, CDR2 FQNNGV. This CDR3 spans 15 amino acids. The chain's CDR3 is CASSLTRDRNEKLFF. DNA for the CDR3: TGTGCCAGCAGCTTAACACGGGACAGGAATGAAAAACTGTTTTTT.

This clonotype was counted a single time. The V call is TRBV7-6, the J call TRBJ2-7; possibly TRBD1 for D (6 bases). The V end lost 1 base, the J end lost 7 bases, and 14 bases lay between the germline ends. The CDR3 totals 14 residues. Germline-derived CDR1 and CDR2 are SGHVS and FNYEAQ. CDR3 bases: TGTGCCAGCAGCTTAGGGCAGGGGAGAGAGGAGCAGTACTTC. It specifies CASSLGQGREEQYF.

This clonotype was recorded at least ten times. The chain recombines TRBV12-3 or TRBV12-4 with TRBJ1-1; D gene ambiguous. Trimming shortened V by 4 bases and J by 0 bases, and 6 bases separated the two germline ends. CDR3 length: 13 amino acids. CDR3 in DNA: TGTGCCAGCAGTTGGACGGTGAACACTGAAGCTTTCTTT. It encodes CASSWTVNTEAFF.

This clonotype has at least ten counts. The chain joins TRBV6-2 or TRBV6-3 to TRBJ1-2; a weak D match, TRBD1 (5 bases). The V and J ends lost 10 bases and 6 bases respectively, with 27 bases between them. Per the germline V gene, CDR1 is MNHEY and CDR2 is SVGEGT. This CDR3 has 16 residues. CDR3 bases: TGTGCCACCTGGGGGACTGCACGCCTAATTCTCGATGGCTACACCTTC. Protein: CATWGTARLILDGYTF.

V is TRBV28 and J is TRBJ2-1, with D tentatively TRBD1 or TRBD2 (5 bases each). CDR1 MDHEN and CDR2 SYDVKM come from the germline V gene. The CDR3 totals 13 residues. The ends were cut back, 2 bases at V and 10 bases at J, with 12 bases in the middle. This CDR3 is CASSLRGPPEQFF. The CDR3 DNA follows: TGTGCCAGCAGTTTACGGGGACCCCCAGAGCAGTTCTTC.

This clonotype was recorded many times. The V and J genes are TRBV6-5 and TRBJ2-1; unclear D gene. CDR1 MNHEY and CDR2 SVGAGI come from the germline V gene. The length of the CDR3 is 14 residues. Trimming took off 0 bases at V and 6 bases at J, with 9 bases between the two ends. CDR3 region: CASSYSSSANEQFF. The CDR3 DNA reads as TGTGCCAGCAGTTACTCGAGCTCAGCCAATGAGCAGTTCTTC.

The CDR3 DNA follows: TGTGCCAGCAGTTACGCCGGACTAGCGGAAACAGATACGCAGTATTTT. Amino acids: CASSYAGLAETDTQYF. This chain uses TRBV6-2 or TRBV6-3 with TRBJ2-3, with 10 bases matching TRBD2. With V trimmed by 2 bases and J by 3 bases, 5 bases remained unmatched. CDR3 size: 16 residues. Germline V gene lookup returns CDR1 MNHEY and CDR2 SVGEGT.

This rearrangement joins TRBV12-3 or TRBV12-4 to TRBJ2-7; D is possibly TRBD1 or TRBD2 (5 bases each). The CDR3 length is 15 residues. Trimming took off 2 bases at V and 2 bases at J, with 13 bases between the two ends. The DNA of the CDR3 is TGTGCCAGCAGTTTAATGAGGGACGGCCCCTACGAGCAGTACTTC. Protein: CASSLMRDGPYEQYF.

The table lists this clonotype with a few counts. The chain combines TRBV29-1 with TRBJ1-2, with D hard to call. CDR1 SQVTM and CDR2 ANQGSEA come from the germline V gene. The V and J ends lost 1 base and 9 bases respectively, with 12 bases between them. The CDR3 is made up of 12 amino acids. CDR3: CSVEGNTGSYTF. CDR3 nucleotide sequence: TGCAGCGTTGAAGGGAATACCGGTAGCTACACCTTC. Complete variable domain (other parts from reference TRBV29-1 and TRBJ1-2): SAVISQKPSRDICQRGTSLTIQCQVDSQVTMMFWYRQQPGQSLTLIATANQGSEATYESGFVIDKFPISRPNLTFSTLTVSNMSPEDSSIYLCSVEGNTGSYTFGSGTRLTVV.

CDR3 residues: CASSQRRNLGEAFF. CDR3 sequence (DNA): TGCGCCAGCAGCCAAAGAAGGAACTTGGGTGAAGCTTTCTTT. J is TRBJ1-1 and V is TRBV4-3; D uncertain. The V and J ends lost 2 bases and 7 bases respectively, with 14 bases between them. Per the germline V gene, CDR1 is LGHNA and CDR2 is YSLEER. The CDR3 is 14 amino acids.

This clonotype showed up just a few times. V usage is TRBV5-6 and J usage is TRBJ2-6, with D uncertain. CDR1 SGHDT and CDR2 YYEEEE come from the germline V gene. V was cut by 3 bases and J by 0 bases, with 13 bases left in between. CDR3 length equals 17 residues. The chain's CDR3 is CASSWSTVYSGANVLTF. The CDR3 DNA reads TGTGCCAGCAGCTGGAGCACAGTGTACTCTGGGGCCAACGTCCTGACTTTC.